A single sample is the source of the 32 T cell receptor beta chains below, sequenced in a study of vaccination and CD4 T cells after COVID-19. Sample treatment: roughly 11-day PBMC culture with coronavirus spike peptide pools or control peptides (ViraFEST assay). Cultured CD4+ T cell DNA was sequenced using the Oncomine TCR Beta short-read assay. Each CDR3 protein is one row after TCRdb ran MiXCR on the PCR reads. The profile shows more than 15,000 distinct CDR3 sequences, roughly 46% of them singletons. These receptors lack a known antigen. The sequencing here drew on CD4+ T cells from blood, cultured in vitro, taken before SARS-CoV-2 vaccination. The receptors shown here come from a human donor who had recovered from COVID-19.

This clonotype was seen only a few times. The V call is TRBV6-1, the J call TRBJ1-1; 7 nucleotides align to TRBD1. The CDR3 covers 13 residues. The V and J ends lost 5 bases and 4 bases, in that order; junction bases with no gene match: 4. The V gene's germline CDR1 is MNHNS and CDR2 SASEGT. DNA of the CDR3: TGTGCCAGCAGTCGCCCAGGGGGCACTGAAGCTTTCTTT. Protein product: CASSRPGGTEAFF.

The rearrangement uses TRBV7-2 and TRBJ1-1, with D possibly being TRBD1 (5 bases). Germline loops: CDR1 SGHTA, CDR2 FQGNSA. The CDR3 consists of 16 residues. Between the trimmed V and J ends, which lost 2 bases and 2 bases, there was a span of 15 bases. CDR3 loop: CASSLRAKQVNTEAFF. CDR3 DNA: TGTGCCAGCAGCTTACGAGCGAAACAGGTCAACACTGAAGCTTTCTTT.

This clonotype has just a few counts. The V and J genes are TRBV2 and TRBJ1-1; D is perhaps TRBD1 (6 bases). V was trimmed by 6 bases and J by 3 bases, leaving 14 bases between them. The CDR3 length is 14 residues. Looked up from germline, CDR1 is SNHLY and CDR2 is FYNNEI. The CDR3 DNA reads TGTGCCAGCAGGGGGGCTGGGGATTACACTGAAGCTTTCTTT. This encodes CASRGAGDYTEAFF.

This clonotype was recorded once. The rearrangement links TRBV6-1 to TRBJ2-7; tentatively, D is TRBD1 (6 bases). V was pared by 4 bases and J by 5 bases, with 12 bases between. The CDR3 covers 13 residues. The V gene's germline CDR1 is MNHNS and CDR2 SASEGT. DNA for the CDR3: TGTGCCAGCAGTGGACAGGTAATGAACGAGCAGTACTTC. It encodes CASSGQVMNEQYF.

This clonotype was observed a few times. This chain joins TRBV2 and TRBJ2-5, with D possibly TRBD1 on 6 matching bases. Germline V CDR1 and CDR2: SNHLY, FYNNEI. V was cut by 2 bases and J by 4 bases, with 11 bases left in between. This CDR3 comprises 14 residues. The CDR3 DNA reads TGTGCCAGCAGTGAACAGGGGATGTCAGAGACCCAGTACTTC. This codes for CASSEQGMSETQYF.

This sequence joins TRBV5-1 and TRBJ1-1; D unclear. The CDR3 consists of 13 residues. Trimming removed 4 bases from V and 6 bases from J, with 13 bases in between. Per the germline V gene, CDR1 is SGHRS and CDR2 is YFSETQ. The CDR3 DNA is TGCGCCAGCAGCGGGTACGCATTCTCTGAAGCTTTCTTT. This gives the protein CASSGYAFSEAFF.

The J gene is TRBJ1-6, the V gene TRBV6-5; D is ambiguous. Germline CDR1 reads MNHEY; CDR2 reads SVGAGI. This CDR3 has 16 amino acids. V was cut by 0 bases and J by 7 bases, with 13 bases left in between. The CDR3 sequence: CASSYSGLGGNSPLHF. DNA of the CDR3: TGTGCCAGCAGTTACTCTGGACTGGGAGGCAATTCACCCCTCCACTTT.

The rearrangement links TRBV20-1 to TRBJ1-5; 7 bases fit TRBD1. CDR3 length: 13 residues. Germline V gene data show CDR1 as DFQATT and CDR2 as SNEGSKA (reference sequence). V lost 4 bases to trimming and J lost 7 bases; unmatched junction nucleotides: 7. In nucleotides, the CDR3 is TGCAGTGCTACTCAGGGGGTTGGACAGCCCCAGCATTTT. It encodes CSATQGVGQPQHF.

The rearrangement joins TRBV14 to TRBJ2-2; 7 bases fit TRBD2. Germline assignment: CDR1 SGHDN and CDR2 FVKESK. Germline trimming cut 3 bases from V and 0 bases from J; bases unmatched to any gene: 7. The CDR3 runs to 17 residues. The CDR3 spells CASSQTGTTANTGELFF. The CDR3 DNA sequence: TGTGCCAGCAGCCAGACCGGGACTACCGCGAACACCGGGGAGCTGTTTTTT.

This clonotype has just a few counts. V gene TRBV20-1 combines with J gene TRBJ2-3; the match to TRBD2 covers 8 bases. The CDR3 is 14 amino acids. V trimming: 2 bases; J trimming: 5 bases; junction bases outside the gene matches: 6. Germline V gives CDR1 DFQATT, CDR2 SNEGSKA (reference sequence). The DNA for the CDR3 is TGCAGTGCTAGACGAGCGGGGGCCGGAGATACGCAGTATTTT. Its translation is CSARRAGAGDTQYF.

The rearrangement links TRBV6-2 or TRBV6-3 to TRBJ2-2; 7 bases map to TRBD1. CDR3 length: 14 amino acids. CDR1 is MNHEY, CDR2 SVGEGT, per germline. Trimming at V came to 6 bases and at J to 6 bases, leaving 7 bases not matched to a gene. CDR3 amino acids: CASRADRVPGELFF. Written as DNA, the CDR3 is TGTGCCAGCAGGGCCGACAGGGTCCCCGGGGAGCTGTTTTTT.

The chain couples TRBV7-6 to TRBJ2-1, with TRBD2 matching 9 bases. V was clipped by 2 bases and J by 5 bases; unmatched bases: 4. Germline V gene sequence: CDR1 SGHVS, CDR2 FNYEAQ. CDR3 length: 15 residues. CDR3 in amino acids: CASSLYLAGHNEQFF. Written as DNA, the CDR3 is TGTGCCAGCAGCTTATATCTAGCGGGGCACAATGAGCAGTTCTTC.

The V gene is TRBV28, the J gene TRBJ1-5; 7 bases match TRBD1. Losses at the gene ends were 5 bases for V and 9 bases for J; bases not matched to a gene: 10. The CDR3 has 14 amino acids. Germline-derived CDR1 and CDR2 are MDHEN and SYDVKM. This chain's CDR3 is CASSPHTGVPPQHF. The CDR3 bases are TGTGCCAGCAGTCCCCACACAGGGGTCCCGCCCCAGCATTTT.

The sample holds a few counts of this clonotype. The chain recombines TRBV7-8 with TRBJ1-5; 11 bases match TRBD1. Per the germline V gene, CDR1 is SGHVS and CDR2 is FQNEAQ. This CDR3 is built from 18 residues. The J segment lost 3 bases and the V segment lost 6 bases, leaving 13 bases of the junction unmatched. This chain's CDR3 is CASSQLRGDRGINQPQHF. CDR3 DNA: TGTGCCAGCAGTCAATTAAGGGGGGACAGGGGGATCAATCAGCCCCAGCATTTT.

This clonotype was seen a single time. This chain uses TRBV24-1 with TRBJ2-3; tentative D call: TRBD2 (5 bases). The CDR3 extends over 16 amino acids. Germline values: CDR1 KGHDR, CDR2 SFDVKD. Trimming stripped 8 bases from V and 1 base from J, with 18 bases between. The CDR3 bases are TGTGCCACCACTGAGGGCGGACGTCGGGGCACAGATACGCAGTATTTT. It codes for CATTEGGRRGTDTQYF.

In this sample, this clonotype turned up a few times. The chain carries TRBV20-1 and TRBJ1-6, with a weak D call TRBD1 (6 bases). Germline values: CDR1 DFQATT, CDR2 SNEGSKA (reference sequence). The CDR3 is 16 residues long. V lost 4 bases, J lost 6 bases, and 19 bases lay in between. DNA for the CDR3: TGCAGTGCTACAGACGTTTCTCAGGGGAGTAATTCACCCCTCCACTTT. This sequence encodes CSATDVSQGSNSPLHF.

The chain employs TRBV11-3 and TRBJ2-3, with D possibly being TRBD1 (6 bases). This CDR3 has 14 residues. V lost 5 bases to trimming and J lost 1 base, with 10 bases between them. Germline values: CDR1 SGHNT, CDR2 YENEEA. The CDR3 coding sequence is TGTGCCAGCAGCCACAGGGTCCGCACAGATACGCAGTATTTT. Its translation: CASSHRVRTDTQYF.

CDR3 bases: TGTGCCAGCAGGATATCGGGCCCTGGGGGGGGCGAGCAGTACTTC. Translating gives CASRISGPGGGEQYF. The chain joins TRBV12-3 or TRBV12-4 to TRBJ2-7; TRBD2 matches at 7 bases. The V and J ends lost 6 bases and 6 bases, in that order; junction bases with no gene match: 14. The CDR3 spans 15 residues.

There are a few counts of this clonotype. V usage is TRBV9 and J usage is TRBJ1-2; D unclear. CDR3 size: 13 residues. Germline V lookup: CDR1 SGDLS, CDR2 YYNGEE. V was clipped by 1 base and J by 5 bases, with 9 bases between them. CDR3: CASSVSQIYGYTF. The CDR3 DNA is TGTGCCAGCAGCGTATCACAGATATATGGCTACACCTTC.

This chain connects TRBV30 to TRBJ1-2; D call uncertain. The ends were cut back, 2 bases at V and 1 base at J, with 8 bases in the middle. Germline V gene sequence: CDR1 GTSNPN, CDR2 SVGIG (reference sequence). The CDR3 runs to 13 residues. Written as DNA, the CDR3 is TGTGCCTGGAGTCAACAGATTAACTATGGCTACACCTTC. It is translated as CAWSQQINYGYTF.

The chain carries TRBV28 and TRBJ1-3; 7 bases agree with TRBD1. This CDR3 is 15 amino acids long. Germline lookup yields CDR1 MDHEN and CDR2 SYDVKM. Trimming cost V 11 bases and J 4 bases; bases outside gene matches: 14. The DNA for the CDR3 is TGTGCCGGCAACAATGCAGGGGGTGCAGGAAACACCATATATTTT. Translated, it gives CAGNNAGGAGNTIYF.

The chain combines TRBV4-3 with TRBJ1-2; possible D gene TRBD1, 6 bases. The CDR3 is 16 amino acids. Germline CDR1 is LGHNA and CDR2 is YSLEER. V lost 0 bases to trimming and J lost 5 bases, with 16 bases between them. This CDR3 is CASSQDRVAGAYGYTF. The CDR3, as DNA: TGCGCCAGCAGCCAAGATCGGGTGGCAGGGGCGTATGGCTACACCTTC.

This clonotype was observed a handful of times. V usage is TRBV20-1 and J usage is TRBJ2-7; TRBD1 or TRBD2 may be the D gene (5 bases each). The CDR3 totals 13 residues. Trimming took off 5 bases at V and 3 bases at J, with 14 bases between the two ends. Germline V gene sequence: CDR1 DFQATT, CDR2 SNEGSKA (reference sequence). The DNA for the CDR3 is TGCAGTGCTCCCGGGACGGGAAACTACGAGCAGTACTTC. Translated: CSAPGTGNYEQYF.

The chain links TRBV15 to TRBJ2-2, with D hard to call. The germline V gene has CDR1 LNHNV and CDR2 YYDKDF (reference sequence). Trimming left V 4 bases short and J 5 bases short, with 8 bases between. This CDR3 region has 13 residues. In DNA, the CDR3 is TGTGCCACCAGCAAATATAGTACCGGGGAGCTGTTTTTT. Its translation: CATSKYSTGELFF.

The rearrangement joins TRBV5-4 to TRBJ2-7, with 9 positions matching TRBD1. Trimming removed 4 bases from V and 3 bases from J; junction bases left unmatched: 8. The CDR3 is 15 residues long. Germline values: CDR1 SGHNT, CDR2 YYREEE (reference sequence). CDR3 nucleotides: TGTGCCAGCAGCAACTACCGGGACAGGGACTACGAGCAGTACTTC. Residues: CASSNYRDRDYEQYF. Filled out from reference TRBV5-4 and TRBJ2-7, the complete variable domain reads ETGVTQSPTHLIKTRGQQVTLRCSSQSGHNTVSWYQQALGQGPQFIFQYYREEENGRGNFPPRFSGLQFPNYSSELNVNALELDDSALYLCASSNYRDRDYEQYFGPGTRLTVT.

The chain combines TRBV28 with TRBJ2-7; tentatively, D is TRBD1 (5 bases). The CDR3 contains 11 residues. CDR1 is MDHEN, CDR2 SYDVKM, per germline. CDR3 in DNA: TGTGCTGTAGGGGCCCTCTACGAGCAGTACTTC. It codes for CAVGALYEQYF.

The chain employs TRBV25-1 and TRBJ1-5; D is undetermined. Germline CDR1 is MGHDK and CDR2 is SYGVNS. V shed 2 bases and J shed 4 bases, with 3 bases lying between them. The CDR3 extends over 12 amino acids. CDR3 sequence reads: CASSEGNQPQHF. The CDR3 DNA is TGTGCCAGCAGTGAAGGGAATCAGCCCCAGCATTTT.

This clonotype rates as medium-sized (0.01 to 0.1%). The rearrangement uses TRBV7-2 and TRBJ1-1; D is ambiguous. From germline, CDR1 is SGHTA and CDR2 FQGNSA. The V gene lost 4 bases and the J gene lost 5 bases, with 11 bases spanning the gap. The CDR3 is 13 amino acids. The chain's CDR3 is CASSSQVRTEAFF. The CDR3 DNA is TGTGCCAGCAGCTCGCAGGTTCGGACTGAAGCTTTCTTT.

This clonotype qualifies as medium-sized. The chain links TRBV7-9 to TRBJ1-1, with D uncertain. V gave up 0 bases and J gave up 11 bases, with 10 bases separating them. CDR1 and CDR2 (germline): SEHNR, FQNEAQ (reference sequence). The CDR3 consists of 12 residues. The CDR3: CASSLAGSKAFF. CDR3 in DNA: TGTGCCAGCAGCTTAGCGGGAAGTAAGGCTTTCTTT.

The V and J genes are TRBV30 and TRBJ2-3; possibly TRBD2 for D (6 bases). The ends were cut back, 2 bases at V and 3 bases at J, with 12 bases in the middle. The CDR3 runs to 14 residues. Per the germline V gene, CDR1 is GTSNPN and CDR2 is SVGIG (reference sequence). In DNA form, the CDR3 reads TGTGCCTGGAGTCCCCTAGCGTGGACAGATACGCAGTATTTT. Its protein product is CAWSPLAWTDTQYF.

This clonotype was recorded a few times. The chain links TRBV20-1 to TRBJ1-1; D is ambiguous. CDR1 is DFQATT and CDR2 is SNEGSKA in the germline V gene (reference sequence). V was pared by 0 bases and J by 2 bases, with 13 bases between. This CDR3 has 15 amino acids. This CDR3 is CSARESNRGNTEAFF. The CDR3 DNA reads TGCAGTGCTAGAGAGTCTAACCGGGGAAACACTGAAGCTTTCTTT.

This chain links TRBV7-2 with TRBJ1-2; possible D gene TRBD1, 6 bases. In germline, CDR1 is SGHTA, CDR2 FQGNSA. This CDR3 spans 17 amino acids. Trimming took 5 bases from V and 2 from J, leaving 21 bases between them. The CDR3 sequence is CASSPRTEGGRNYGYTF. CDR3 bases: TGTGCCAGCAGCCCTCGAACGGAAGGGGGGCGAAACTATGGCTACACCTTC.